This entry concerns a single T cell receptor beta chain. This record comes from a study of blood T cell repertoires in COVID-19. About the research overall: Acute and convalescent COVID-19 samples came from the United States, Italy and Spain. PBMCs, B-cell-depleted T cells, or T cells provided the cDNA or gDNA that made up the material.

In the study's own analysis: Researchers report that nucleated cell counts were estimated from reference gene primer amplification. TCRdb's copy holds only in-frame clones and misses some; the assay was immunoSEQ multiplex PCR. V, J and clone size reflect that table, while D and trimming were determined from the DNA. The sample has 180,000 or so clones, about nine tenths seen once. The specimen sequenced was peripheral blood. The TCR sequence derives from a man aged 40-49 years with acute or convalescent COVID-19.

This chain's CDR3 is CASSLGSTETGETQYF. CDR3 nucleotide sequence: TGTGCCAGCAGCTTAGGGTCGACAGAAACTGGGGAGACCCAGTACTTC. The chain is built from TRBV7-9 and TRBJ2-5; perhaps TRBD1 as D (5 bases). CDR3 size: 16 residues. CDR1 SEHNR and CDR2 FQNEAQ come from the germline V gene (reference sequence). V lost 1 base to trimming and J lost 5 bases, with 17 bases between them.